This TCR beta chain was retrieved from a study of cytomegalovirus exposure and HLA in healthy donors. Turning to the study itself: In a previous analysis, approximately 110 million unique TCR beta sequences were found from 150 million to 200 million T cells. Study results and limitations: Later on, a genetic analysis was performed. It linked a missense variant in DCLRE1C with V- and J-gene trimming of TCR beta.

At collection, donors were nominally healthy, but unrecorded immune exposures were probable. Comment on this clone: Antigen specificity is unknown.

The CDR3 is 15 amino acids. Germline trimming cut 5 bases from V and 0 bases from J; bases unmatched to any gene: 5. CDR1 and CDR2 (germline): MNHEY, SVGAGI. The PCR ran on 60 Vbeta and 13 Jbeta primers. Profiling relied on immunoSEQ multiplex PCR, and the TCRdb table lists in-frame clones only, not all of them. The sample has 150,000 to 200,000 clones, roughly 80% seen once. This sequence joins TRBV6-5 and TRBJ1-1; 8 positions agree with TRBD1. Sequences were obtained from PBMCs. This TCR came from a human donor in good health. CDR3 sequence (DNA): TGTGCCAGCAGTCTCCGGGACAGGATGAACACTGAAGCTTTCTTT. It yields the protein CASSLRDRMNTEAFF.